A single sample gave rise to the 30 T cell receptor beta chains below, sequenced in a study of radiotherapy plus CTLA-4 blockade in lung cancer. Libraries were prepared by immunoSEQ multiplex PCR; TCRdb keeps only in-frame clonotypes and omits some of them. This table holds 45,000 to 55,000 clones, roughly 84% found once. Sequences were derived from peripheral blood, sampled from a patient treated with radiotherapy plus ipilimumab. The receptor set was obtained from a human donor with non-small cell lung cancer whose response to radiotherapy plus ipilimumab could not be evaluated.

The CDR3 is CASSLGREKTDTQYF. CDR3 nucleotides: TGTGCCAGCAGCTTAGGACGGGAGAAGACAGATACGCAGTATTTT. The chain recombines TRBV11-3 with TRBJ2-3; the D gene is possibly TRBD2 (6 bases). With 1 base removed from V and 3 bases from J, the gap between germline ends came to 11 bases. The CDR3 covers 15 residues. Per the germline V gene, CDR1 is SGHNT and CDR2 is YENEEA.

The chain joins TRBV19 to TRBJ2-7, with 11 positions matching TRBD1. The CDR3 sequence is 16 residues long. From germline, CDR1 is LNHDA and CDR2 SQIVND (reference sequence). The ends lost 5 bases at V and 2 bases at J; junction bases unmatched: 8. CDR3 sequence: CASSGRTGGKAYEQYF. CDR3 DNA: TGTGCCAGTAGTGGGCGGACAGGGGGCAAGGCCTACGAGCAGTACTTC.

The J gene is TRBJ2-3, the V gene TRBV7-9; 7 positions agree with TRBD2. The CDR3 contains 17 residues. V shed 4 bases and J 0 bases; nucleotides not matched to a gene: 10. CDR1 and CDR2 (germline): SEHNR, FQNEAQ (reference sequence). The CDR3 DNA reads TGTGCCAGCAGCTCTCCTCTAGCCGGGAGGAGCACAGATACGCAGTATTTT. Amino acid sequence: CASSSPLAGRSTDTQYF. Together with reference TRBV7-9 and TRBJ2-3, the CDR3 gives the full variable domain: DTGVSQNPRHKITKRGQNVTFRCDPISEHNRLYWYRQTLGQGPEFLTYFQNEAQLEKSRLLSDRFSAERPKGSFSTLEIQRTEQGDSAMYLCASSSPLAGRSTDTQYFGPGTRLTVL.

This chain links TRBV18 with TRBJ1-1, with a possible D match to TRBD1 (5 bases). The CDR3 totals 18 residues. Trimming pared 6 bases from V and 4 bases from J, leaving 27 bases between. Per the germline V gene, CDR1 is KGHSH and CDR2 is LQKENI. CDR3 sequence: CASSPLGTSSRGGTEAFF. Written as DNA, the CDR3 is TGTGCCAGCTCCCCCCTCGGGACGTCTTCCCGGGGAGGCACTGAAGCTTTCTTT.

This chain connects TRBV11-2 to TRBJ2-2, with D possibly TRBD2 on 6 matching bases. The CDR3 spans 15 residues. Per germline, CDR1 SGHAT and CDR2 FQNNGV. V lost 2 bases to trimming and J lost 4 bases, with 11 bases between them. The CDR3 is CASSLRRRGTGELFF. In nucleotides, the CDR3 is TGTGCCAGCAGCTTACGTAGGAGGGGCACCGGGGAGCTGTTTTTT.

V is TRBV5-1 and J is TRBJ2-7, with 8 bases matching TRBD2. Germline V CDR1 and CDR2: SGHRS, YFSETQ. Trimming removed 2 bases from V and 4 bases from J; junction bases left unmatched: 5. The CDR3 runs to 14 residues. CDR3 bases: TGCGCCAGCAGCTTCGGGACTAGAGATTACGAGCAGTACTTC. The encoded protein is CASSFGTRDYEQYF.

The chain uses TRBV19 and TRBJ2-7; 9 bases map to TRBD1. After removal of 2 bases from V and 1 base from J, the junction contained 6 bases not matched to a gene. The CDR3 has 16 amino acids. Germline V gene sequence: CDR1 LNHDA, CDR2 SQIVND (reference sequence). The CDR3 is CASSIRPGQGSYEQYF. CDR3 nucleotides: TGTGCCAGTAGTATAAGGCCGGGACAGGGATCCTACGAGCAGTACTTC.

The chain recombines TRBV11-2 with TRBJ2-3; D is unclear. The V end lost 5 bases, the J end lost 3 bases, and 12 bases lay between the germline ends. CDR1 is SGHAT and CDR2 is FQNNGV in the germline V gene. The CDR3 spans 14 residues. For the CDR3, the DNA is TGTGCCAGCAGCGCACTCCTACGGACAGATACGCAGTATTTT. This gives the protein CASSALLRTDTQYF.

This clone appeared once. V gene TRBV6-1 combines with J gene TRBJ2-7; 8 bases align to TRBD1. With V trimmed by 4 bases and J by 3 bases, 2 bases remained unmatched. Germline assignment: CDR1 MNHNS and CDR2 SASEGT. The CDR3 covers 13 residues. CDR3 amino acids: CASSGGQVYEQYF. CDR3 DNA sequence: TGTGCCAGCAGTGGGGGACAGGTCTACGAGCAGTACTTC.

CDR3 sequence reads: CASSIPRTGVRGNYGYTF. The DNA of the CDR3 is TGTGCCAGTAGTATACCCCGGACAGGGGTGAGGGGGAACTATGGCTACACCTTC. The chain uses TRBV19 and TRBJ1-2; TRBD1 agrees at 9 bases. Per germline, CDR1 LNHDA and CDR2 SQIVND (reference sequence). With V trimmed by 2 bases and J by 2 bases, 12 bases remained unmatched. CDR3 length: 18 residues.

The rearrangement links TRBV5-1 to TRBJ2-3; 11 bases fit TRBD2. The trim removed 5 bases at V and 4 bases at J, leaving 6 bases unmatched. CDR1 is SGHRS, CDR2 YFSETQ, per germline. The CDR3 extends over 15 amino acids. This CDR3 is CASSSTSGNADTQYF. The CDR3, as DNA: TGCGCCAGCAGTTCGACTAGCGGGAACGCAGATACGCAGTATTTT.

This clone has just one count. The chain employs TRBV18 and TRBJ1-5; 9 bases are a match to TRBD1. The J segment lost 4 bases and the V segment lost 3 bases, leaving 7 bases of the junction unmatched. This CDR3 contains 16 residues. The germline V gene encodes CDR1 KGHSH and CDR2 LQKENI. The CDR3 region is CASSPGTGSLNQPQHF. The CDR3 DNA is TGTGCCAGCTCACCGGGGACAGGGAGTTTAAATCAGCCCCAGCATTTT.

This clone came up once. The V call is TRBV18, the J call TRBJ2-7, with 9 bases fitting TRBD1. This CDR3 spans 16 amino acids. Germline V gives CDR1 KGHSH, CDR2 LQKENI. With V trimmed by 1 base and J by 6 bases, 10 bases remained unmatched. Here the CDR3 DNA reads TGTGCCAGCTCACCACTCTACAACAGGGGGCATAGCGAGCAGTACTTC. Translating it yields CASSPLYNRGHSEQYF.

The count of this clone is one. The chain employs TRBV14 and TRBJ2-1, with a weak D call TRBD2 (9 bases). The CDR3 is made up of 19 amino acids. Deletions cut 4 bases from V and 5 bases from J, with 27 bases between. Germline lookup yields CDR1 SGHDN and CDR2 FVKESK. CDR3 in DNA: TGTGCCAGCAGCCCGGACAGGGAGGCGGGAGGGCCGCAGAACAATGAGCAGTTCTTC. Its translation is CASSPDREAGGPQNNEQFF.

The chain uses TRBV5-1 and TRBJ2-2; 8 bases are a match to TRBD2. The CDR3 totals 16 residues. V lost 0 bases and J lost 6; bases outside the gene matches: 7. Germline lookup yields CDR1 SGHRS and CDR2 YFSETQ. Here the CDR3 reads CASSLGGLDRAGELFF. CDR3 in DNA: TGCGCCAGCAGCTTGGGGGGACTAGATAGAGCCGGGGAGCTGTTTTTT.

The chain joins TRBV15 to TRBJ1-2; 8 nucleotides line up with TRBD1. The length of the CDR3 is 15 residues. J was trimmed by 3 bases and V by 0 bases; bases with no gene match: 3. Germline V gene sequence: CDR1 LNHNV, CDR2 YYDKDF (reference sequence). In DNA, the CDR3 is TGTGCCACCAGCAGAGATTCACAGGGGGACTATGGCTACACCTTC. Encoded protein: CATSRDSQGDYGYTF.

The chain carries TRBV5-3 and TRBJ1-1; 7 bases agree with TRBD1. TRBV5-3 is marked as an open reading frame, function uncertain. The CDR3 consists of 16 residues. Germline trimming cut 2 bases from V and 6 bases from J; bases unmatched to any gene: 13. For the CDR3, the DNA is TGTGCCAGAAGCTTAATTCGACAGGGTGGTAAGGCTGAAGCTTTCTTT. It codes for CARSLIRQGGKAEAFF.

The chain joins TRBV13 to TRBJ2-1; 7 bases line up with TRBD2. CDR1 and CDR2 (germline): PRHDT, FYEKMQ (reference sequence). The CDR3 spans 17 residues. J was trimmed by 9 bases and V by 1 base; bases with no gene match: 15. The CDR3 loop reads CASSLEGRGGVKTEQFF. The CDR3 DNA reads TGTGCCAGCAGCTTAGAGGGGAGGGGCGGGGTCAAGACTGAGCAGTTCTTC.

The chain couples TRBV5-1 to TRBJ2-3, with TRBD2 identical over 15 bases. Germline V gives CDR1 SGHRS, CDR2 YFSETQ. Trimming at V came to 4 bases and at J to 6 bases, leaving 9 bases not matched to a gene. This CDR3 is built from 17 residues. The CDR3 spells CASSPAGLAGGPDTQYF. CDR3 in DNA: TGCGCCAGCAGCCCCGCCGGACTAGCGGGGGGGCCGGATACGCAGTATTTT.

The chain combines TRBV7-2 with TRBJ2-3; the match to TRBD1 covers 9 bases. V shed 4 bases, J shed 4 bases, and the junction held 9 bases outside the gene matches. The CDR3 loop spans 16 amino acids. The germline CDR1 and CDR2 sequences are SGHTA and FQGNSA. In DNA form, the CDR3 reads TGTGCCAGCAGCTCGGGACAGGGAGGGGTCGCAGATACGCAGTATTTT. Protein sequence: CASSSGQGGVADTQYF.

This clone was found once. The chain employs TRBV29-1 and TRBJ2-7; 14 nucleotides align to TRBD2. This CDR3 comprises 14 residues. Germline V gene data show CDR1 as SQVTM and CDR2 as ANQGSEA. Trimming cost V 4 bases and J 7 bases; bases outside gene matches: 6. In DNA, the CDR3 is TGCAGCGTTGGACTAGCGGGAGGGCCGGAGGAGCAGTACTTC. Protein sequence: CSVGLAGGPEEQYF.

This chain joins TRBV5-3 and TRBJ2-5; 13 bases map to TRBD2. The J call may be in error: the DNA end matches TRBJ2-7 better. TRBV5-3 is an ORF, and what it does is uncertain. The CDR3 sequence is 17 residues long. CDR3 in DNA: TGTGCCAGAAGCCTCGTTGGGACTAGCGGGGAGACCTACGAGCAGTACTTC. Its translation: CARSLVGTSGETYEQYF.

The rearrangement links TRBV7-8 to TRBJ1-4, with D unclear. Per germline, CDR1 SGHVS and CDR2 FQNEAQ. The CDR3 extends over 14 amino acids. The V and J ends lost 5 bases and 0 bases respectively, with 7 bases between them. The DNA for the CDR3 is TGTGCCAGCAGCCGACACTCAACTAATGAAAAACTGTTTTTT. This encodes CASSRHSTNEKLFF.

This chain joins TRBV7-2 and TRBJ2-1; D perhaps matches TRBD1 (5 bases). Germline V gene sequence: CDR1 SGHTA, CDR2 FQGNSA. The V end was cut by 2 bases, the J end by 6 bases, with 14 bases between. The CDR3 has 15 residues. Here the CDR3 reads CASSLMGRVGNEQFF. CDR3 coding DNA: TGTGCCAGCAGCTTAATGGGCAGGGTAGGCAATGAGCAGTTCTTC.

This clone was seen just once. The genes are TRBV5-1 and TRBJ2-1; 7 nucleotides align to TRBD2. Per the germline V gene, CDR1 is SGHRS and CDR2 is YFSETQ. After removal of 2 bases from V and 5 bases from J, the junction contained 10 bases not matched to a gene. The CDR3 loop spans 16 amino acids. CDR3 coding DNA: TGCGCCAGCAGCTTTAGACTAGCTACGCAAGACAATGAGCAGTTCTTC. The encoded protein is CASSFRLATQDNEQFF. The full variable domain, rest sourced from reference TRBV5-1 and TRBJ2-1, is KAGVTQTPRYLIKTRGQQVTLSCSPISGHRSVSWYQQTPGQGLQFLFEYFSETQRNKGNFPGRFSGRQFSNSRSEMNVSTLELGDSALYLCASSFRLATQDNEQFFGPGTRLTVL.

V and J are TRBV7-2 and TRBJ2-1; 9 positions match TRBD2. The J segment lost 9 bases and the V segment lost 6 bases, leaving 6 bases of the junction unmatched. CDR3 length equals 13 residues. Germline loops: CDR1 SGHTA, CDR2 FQGNSA. The CDR3 nucleotides read TGTGCCAGCAGTCCTTCGACTAGCGGTGAGCAGTTCTTC. It is translated as CASSPSTSGEQFF. Together with reference TRBV7-2 and TRBJ2-1, the CDR3 gives the full variable domain: GAGVSQSPSNKVTEKGKDVELRCDPISGHTALYWYRQSLGQGLEFLIYFQGNSAPDKSGLPSDRFSAERTGGSVSTLTIQRTQQEDSAVYLCASSPSTSGEQFFGPGTRLTVL.

This clone showed up just a few times. The genes are TRBV2 and TRBJ2-7, with D possibly TRBD2 on 6 matching bases. The V gene's germline CDR1 is SNHLY and CDR2 FYNNEI. The V end lost 6 bases, the J end lost 0 bases, and 18 bases lay between the germline ends. CDR3 length: 16 residues. CDR3 amino acids: CASRLTRDCSSYEQYF. CDR3 nucleotide sequence: TGTGCCAGCAGACTGACAAGGGACTGCAGCTCCTACGAGCAGTACTTC.

This clone was seen more than once but under ten times. The chain uses TRBV13 and TRBJ2-7, with D unclear. The CDR3 runs 11 residues. Germline assignment: CDR1 PRHDT and CDR2 FYEKMQ (reference sequence). V was shortened by 3 bases and J by 2 bases, with 2 bases between the two germline ends. Here the CDR3 reads CASSFAYEQYF. The CDR3 coding sequence is TGTGCCAGCAGCTTCGCCTACGAGCAGTACTTC. The full variable domain, with the rest looked up from reference TRBV13 and TRBJ2-7, is AAGVIQSPRHLIKEKRETATLKCYPIPRHDTVYWYQQGPGQDPQFLISFYEKMQSDKGSIPDRFSAQQFSDYHSELNMSSLELGDSALYFCASSFAYEQYFGPGTRLTVT.

In its sample, this clone was seen once. The chain uses TRBV10-2 and TRBJ2-3, with D possibly TRBD2 on 6 matching bases. CDR1 and CDR2 from the germline V gene are WSHSY and SAAADI. The CDR3 length is 15 residues. V gave up 7 bases and J gave up 3 bases, with 17 bases separating them. The CDR3 nucleotides read TGCGCCAGCAACCCGGGACTCCTTTGGACAGATACGCAGTATTTT. Protein product: CASNPGLLWTDTQYF.

This chain connects TRBV7-9 to TRBJ2-1; 9 positions match TRBD2. This CDR3 region has 16 residues. The V segment lost 6 bases and the J segment 3 bases; nucleotides outside the gene matches: 9. Germline CDR1 is SEHNR and CDR2 is FQNEAQ (reference sequence). CDR3 sequence (DNA): TGTGCCAGCAGTTCTATAGCGGGAGCGCTCTACAATGAGCAGTTCTTC. Protein sequence: CASSSIAGALYNEQFF.